These 10 T cell receptor beta chains share one sample of origin, sequenced in a study of blood T cell repertoires in COVID-19. This table comes from immunoSEQ multiplex PCR, and its TCRdb copy is limited to in-frame clones, with some not included. The data contain over 70,000 clones, about 92% of them seen just once; the ten biggest clones take up approximately 7%. Source material: peripheral blood. The receptor set was obtained from a young man with COVID-19, enrolled during active disease.

The chain combines TRBV13 with TRBJ2-2; D not resolved. V lost 1 base, J lost 6 bases, and 6 bases lay in between. CDR3 length: 13 residues. Germline CDR1 PRHDT, CDR2 FYEKMQ (reference sequence). CDR3 sequence reads: CASSLEEAGELFF. The CDR3 bases are TGTGCCAGCAGCTTAGAAGAGGCCGGGGAGCTGTTTTTT. The variable domain in full, with the rest retrieved from reference TRBV13 and TRBJ2-2, is AAGVIQSPRHLIKEKRETATLKCYPIPRHDTVYWYQQGPGQDPQFLISFYEKMQSDKGSIPDRFSAQQFSDYHSELNMSSLELGDSALYFCASSLEEAGELFFGEGSRLTVL.

The V and J genes are TRBV25-1 and TRBJ2-7, with 11 bases lining up with TRBD1. Losses at the gene ends were 1 base for V and 4 bases for J; bases not matched to a gene: 9. Germline-derived CDR1 and CDR2 are MGHDK and SYGVNS. CDR3 length: 17 amino acids. Here the CDR3 DNA reads TGTGCCAGCAGTGAATCCTCAACCGGGACAGGGGGGTACGAGCAGTACTTC. Its protein product is CASSESSTGTGGYEQYF.

The chain employs TRBV5-8 and TRBJ2-7; 7 bases match TRBD1. CDR1 is SGHTS, CDR2 YDEGEE, per germline. The CDR3 extends over 14 amino acids. Trimming removed 2 bases from V and 6 bases from J; junction bases left unmatched: 8. The CDR3 DNA reads as TGTGCCAGCAGCTTTTATACAGGGGCGTCCGAGCAGTACTTC. Its translation: CASSFYTGASEQYF.

The V and J genes are TRBV5-5 and TRBJ2-1; 9 bases are a match to TRBD1. Germline V gives CDR1 SGHKS, CDR2 YYEKEE (reference sequence). The CDR3 contains 15 residues. V lost 1 base, J lost 6 bases, and 5 bases stayed unmatched. The CDR3 DNA follows: TGTGCCAGCAGCTTGCGGGACAGGGTGTTCAATGAGCAGTTCTTC. Translating it yields CASSLRDRVFNEQFF.

The chain couples TRBV9 to TRBJ1-2; 9 positions match TRBD1. The V gene's germline CDR1 is SGDLS and CDR2 YYNGEE. The CDR3 runs to 14 residues. The junction had 1 base not matched to a gene; V was cut back by 2 bases and J by 2 bases. DNA of the CDR3: TGTGCCAGCAGCGTGGGACAGGGAAACTATGGCTACACCTTC. Translating it yields CASSVGQGNYGYTF.

The gene calls are TRBV7-9 and TRBJ1-6; D is unresolved. Germline V CDR1 and CDR2: SEHNR, FQNEAQ (reference sequence). This CDR3 is built from 16 residues. Deletions cut 1 base from V and 3 bases from J, with 10 bases between. The CDR3 is CASSLVQSLYNSPLHF. The CDR3 nucleotides are TGTGCCAGCAGCTTAGTACAGTCTCTCTATAATTCACCCCTCCACTTT. Looking up the rest from reference TRBV7-9 and TRBJ1-6 gives the full variable domain: DTGVSQNPRHKITKRGQNVTFRCDPISEHNRLYWYRQTLGQGPEFLTYFQNEAQLEKSRLLSDRFSAERPKGSFSTLEIQRTEQGDSAMYLCASSLVQSLYNSPLHFGNGTRLTVT.

This chain connects TRBV5-8 to TRBJ2-7, with D unclear. Germline V CDR1 and CDR2: SGHTS, YDEGEE. The CDR3 is 12 residues long. With 2 bases removed from V and 3 bases from J, the gap between germline ends came to 6 bases. The CDR3 spells CASSFQVYEQYF. CDR3 in DNA: TGTGCCAGCAGCTTCCAGGTCTACGAGCAGTACTTC.

The rearrangement links TRBV28 to TRBJ1-5; no clear D. The CDR3 totals 19 residues. CDR1 is MDHEN and CDR2 is SYDVKM in the germline V gene. V lost 3 bases to trimming and J lost 0 bases, with 21 bases between them. CDR3 nucleotide sequence: TGTGCCAGCAGTTTGGCCAGCGTTTTTAGTTTCTATAGCAATCAGCCCCAGCATTTT. This translates into CASSLASVFSFYSNQPQHF. The full variable domain, completed using reference TRBV28 and TRBJ1-5, is DVKVTQSSRYLVKRTGEKVFLECVQDMDHENMFWYRQDPGLGLRLIYFSYDVKMKEKGDIPEGYSVSREKKERFSLILESASTNQTSMYLCASSLASVFSFYSNQPQHFGDGTRLSIL.

The chain links TRBV29-1 to TRBJ2-7; 9 bases line up with TRBD1. Germline loops: CDR1 SQVTM, CDR2 ANQGSEA. The CDR3 spans 12 residues. V shed 6 bases, J shed 5 bases, and the junction held 5 bases outside the gene matches. This chain's CDR3 is CSVRDRVHEQYF. DNA of the CDR3: TGCAGCGTCCGGGACAGGGTTCACGAGCAGTACTTC.

The V and J genes are TRBV30 and TRBJ1-1, with D possibly matching TRBD1 (6 bases). The V gene lost 8 bases and the J gene lost 0 bases, with 10 bases spanning the gap. Looked up from germline, CDR1 is GTSNPN and CDR2 is SVGIG (reference sequence). This CDR3 spans 12 amino acids. For the CDR3, the DNA is TGTGCCAAAAACAGGGTGAACACTGAAGCTTTCTTT. Translated: CAKNRVNTEAFF.